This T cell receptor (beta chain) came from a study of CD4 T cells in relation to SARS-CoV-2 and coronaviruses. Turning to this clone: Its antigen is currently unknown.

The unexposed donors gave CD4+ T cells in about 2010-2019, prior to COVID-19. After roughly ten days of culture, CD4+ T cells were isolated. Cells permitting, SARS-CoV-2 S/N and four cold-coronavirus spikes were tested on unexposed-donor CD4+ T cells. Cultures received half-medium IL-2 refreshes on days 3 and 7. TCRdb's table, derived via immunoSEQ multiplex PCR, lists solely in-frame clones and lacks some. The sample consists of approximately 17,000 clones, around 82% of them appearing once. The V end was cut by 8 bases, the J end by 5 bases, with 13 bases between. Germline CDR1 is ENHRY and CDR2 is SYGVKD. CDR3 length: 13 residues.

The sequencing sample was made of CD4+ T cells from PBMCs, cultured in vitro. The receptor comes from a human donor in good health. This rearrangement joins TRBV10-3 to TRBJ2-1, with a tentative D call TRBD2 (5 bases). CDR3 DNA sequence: TGTGCCATCTACAATGGGAGAGACAATGAGCAGTTCTTC. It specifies CAIYNGRDNEQFF.